This T cell receptor beta chain emerged from a study of beta chain features in type 1 diabetes. The investigators reverse transcribed all of the isolated RNA, so they sequenced expressed TCRB transcripts. Measured with immunoSEQ multiplex PCR; TCRdb has only the in-frame clones, and not every one. The table has about 110,000 clones, under 40% seen once; the top ten hold about 0.063%. Via CD45RO/CCR7/CD25/CD127/CD95/CD27, cells of the CD4+ naive, central memory, regulatory and stem cell-like memory subsets were sorted. This CDR3 contains 17 residues. The germline gives CDR1 SEHNR, CDR2 FQNEAQ (reference sequence). Losses at the gene ends were 7 bases for V and 0 bases for J; bases not matched to a gene: 14. This clone was seen a handful of times. Antigen unknown. Study results and caveats: In comparison with healthy donors, patients had naive, central memory and Treg TCRB repertoires that appeared more similar.

Material: stem cell memory CD4+ T cells from blood. The chain uses TRBV7-9 and TRBJ1-1; TRBD1 aligns across 7 bases. This clonotype originated in a young woman in good health. The CDR3 DNA reads TGTGCCAGCACCCTAACGGGGGCCAGGGGGATGAACACTGAAGCTTTCTTT. This gives the protein CASTLTGARGMNTEAFF.